This T cell receptor beta chain derives from a study of blood T cell repertoires in COVID-19. Across the whole study: Sites across the United States, Italy and Spain contributed samples from acute and convalescent COVID-19. Sources were T cells, B-cell-depleted T cells, or PBMCs; the material itself was cDNA or gDNA.

The V end lost 1 base, the J end lost 0 bases, and 10 bases lay between the germline ends. The CDR3 spans 16 residues. Germline V lookup: CDR1 LGHDT, CDR2 YNNKEL (reference sequence). The repertoire was sequenced with immunoSEQ multiplex PCR; TCRdb's copy has only in-frame clones and lacks some. The sample gives 120,000 to 150,000 clones, about 92% of which show up once; around 1.6% is in the top ten. The chain combines TRBV3-1 (or the pseudogene TRBV3-2) with TRBJ2-1; the D is unclear. This receptor was taken from a human donor in a cohort sampled during active COVID-19. Sample: peripheral blood. The CDR3 sequence is CASSQGLVYSYNEQFF. For the CDR3, the DNA is TGTGCCAGCAGCCAAGGTCTAGTTTACTCCTACAATGAGCAGTTCTTC.